The 32 T cell receptor beta chains below come from one sample, sequenced in a study of blood T cell repertoires in COVID-19. Sequencing used immunoSEQ multiplex PCR; TCRdb keeps in-frame clones, though not all of them. Here the sample spans about 120,000 clones, 75% to 80% being singletons. The sequencing input was peripheral blood. All receptors derive from an elderly woman with active or convalescent COVID-19.

This chain connects TRBV7-6 to TRBJ2-7; 7 bases are a match to TRBD1. The length of the CDR3 is 15 residues. Germline loops: CDR1 SGHVS, CDR2 FNYEAQ. Trimming took 4 bases from V and 2 from J; bases not matched to a gene: 8. The CDR3: CASSWRPGQTYEQYF. The CDR3, as DNA: TGTGCCAGCAGCTGGAGACCGGGACAGACCTACGAGCAGTACTTC.

This chain uses TRBV10-3 with TRBJ1-1; D possibly corresponds to TRBD1 (5 bases). Germline V gene data show CDR1 as ENHRY and CDR2 as SYGVKD. V lost 6 bases and J 3 bases, leaving 17 bases between the germline ends. This CDR3 comprises 15 residues. The CDR3 is CAISAGRGLDTEAFF. DNA of the CDR3: TGTGCCATCAGCGCCGGTAGGGGCTTGGACACTGAAGCTTTCTTT.

The chain links TRBV7-9 to TRBJ2-7, with 11 bases fitting TRBD1. The CDR3 is 18 residues long. The V gene end was trimmed by 5 bases and the J gene end by 5 bases; junction bases not matched to a gene: 17. Germline values: CDR1 SEHNR, CDR2 FQNEAQ (reference sequence). In nucleotides, the CDR3 is TGTGCCAGCAGCGGAGGGACAGGGGGTAAATTTACGATCGACGAGCAGTACTTC. This encodes CASSGGTGGKFTIDEQYF.

This clone was seen a single time. This rearrangement joins TRBV7-8 to TRBJ2-3, with TRBD2 matching over 10 bases. V dropped 5 bases and J dropped 6; count of bases not matched to a gene: 11. The CDR3 contains 16 residues. CDR1 SGHVS and CDR2 FQNEAQ come from the germline V gene. CDR3 in amino acids: CASSGRVAGGTDTQYF. DNA for the CDR3: TGTGCCAGCAGCGGCCGGGTAGCGGGAGGTACGGATACGCAGTATTTT.

The V and J genes are TRBV6-5 and TRBJ1-6; D is perhaps TRBD1 (5 bases). The length of the CDR3 is 15 residues. The V end was cut by 6 bases, the J end by 10 bases, with 19 bases between. Germline V lookup: CDR1 MNHEY, CDR2 SVGAGI. CDR3 sequence reads: CASRPWGGRGSPLHF. The CDR3 coding sequence is TGTGCCAGCAGGCCGTGGGGGGGACGGGGGTCACCCCTCCACTTT.

There are a few counts of this clone. The chain couples TRBV7-2 to TRBJ1-4; no clear D gene. This CDR3 region has 14 residues. The germline V gene encodes CDR1 SGHTA and CDR2 FQGNSA. Trimming pared 4 bases from V and 1 base from J, leaving 7 bases between. The CDR3: CASSSSLTNEKLFF. CDR3 DNA sequence: TGTGCCAGCAGCTCCAGTTTAACTAATGAAAAACTGTTTTTT.

CDR3 loop: CSARNGAQHF. The CDR3 region has the DNA TGCAGTGCTAGAAACGGGGCCCAGCATTTT. The rearrangement links TRBV20-1 to TRBJ1-5, with D unresolved. The CDR3 extends over 10 amino acids. Germline CDR1 is DFQATT and CDR2 is SNEGSKA (reference sequence). V lost 2 bases and J 11 bases, leaving 7 bases between the germline ends.

The chain couples TRBV7-2 to TRBJ2-2; 9 bases match TRBD1. Germline assignment: CDR1 SGHTA and CDR2 FQGNSA. The CDR3 has 14 amino acids. Germline trimming cut 6 bases from V and 3 bases from J; bases unmatched to any gene: 2. CDR3 loop: CASRQGAYTGELFF. The DNA of the CDR3 is TGTGCCAGCAGACAGGGGGCTTACACCGGGGAGCTGTTTTTT.

The chain has TRBV30 and TRBJ1-2; 9 positions match TRBD1. V was clipped by 1 base and J by 3 bases; unmatched bases: 6. The CDR3 sequence is 15 residues long. The germline gives CDR1 GTSNPN, CDR2 SVGIG (reference sequence). The CDR3: CAWSERTGAYYGYTF. Here the CDR3 DNA reads TGTGCCTGGAGTGAGAGGACAGGGGCGTACTATGGCTACACCTTC.

The chain has TRBV19 and TRBJ2-7; D gene ambiguous. Germline V gene sequence: CDR1 LNHDA, CDR2 SQIVND (reference sequence). V was shortened by 6 bases and J by 0 bases, with 12 bases between the two germline ends. CDR3 length: 14 amino acids. Written as DNA, the CDR3 is TGTGCCAGTAGCCCTTCGGTTTACTCCTACGAGCAGTACTTC. Translation: CASSPSVYSYEQYF.

This chain's CDR3 is CASSFGGSGAQETQYF. The CDR3 nucleotides are TGCGCCAGCAGCTTCGGGGGGAGCGGGGCCCAAGAGACCCAGTACTTC. The chain uses TRBV5-1 and TRBJ2-5, with 7 bases fitting TRBD2. Germline V gene data show CDR1 as SGHRS and CDR2 as YFSETQ. This CDR3 is 16 amino acids long. Trimming removed 2 bases from V and 1 base from J; junction bases left unmatched: 8.

V usage is TRBV5-1 and J usage is TRBJ2-7, with 7 bases fitting TRBD1. V trimming: 4 bases; J trimming: 4 bases; junction bases outside the gene matches: 8. Germline-derived CDR1 and CDR2 are SGHRS and YFSETQ. This CDR3 contains 14 residues. CDR3 sequence: CASSPGQPVYEQYF. CDR3 bases: TGCGCCAGCAGCCCGGGACAGCCCGTTTACGAGCAGTACTTC. The whole variable domain, remainder taken from reference TRBV5-1 and TRBJ2-7, is KAGVTQTPRYLIKTRGQQVTLSCSPISGHRSVSWYQQTPGQGLQFLFEYFSETQRNKGNFPGRFSGRQFSNSRSEMNVSTLELGDSALYLCASSPGQPVYEQYFGPGTRLTVT.

J is TRBJ2-1 and V is TRBV29-1; 10 bases are shared with TRBD2. The CDR3 runs 15 residues. In germline, CDR1 is SQVTM, CDR2 ANQGSEA. The V and J ends lost 2 bases and 3 bases, in that order; junction bases with no gene match: 4. The CDR3 region is CSVELAGVGYNEQFF. The CDR3 DNA sequence: TGCAGCGTTGAACTAGCGGGAGTTGGCTACAATGAGCAGTTCTTC.

This chain connects TRBV27 to TRBJ1-4; 9 nucleotides agree with TRBD1. The CDR3 consists of 13 residues. Per germline, CDR1 MNHEY and CDR2 SMNVEV (reference sequence). The V gene end was trimmed by 3 bases and the J gene end by 7 bases; junction bases not matched to a gene: 0. The CDR3 DNA sequence: TGTGCCAGCAGTTTGACAGGGGGTGAAAAACTGTTTTTT. Residues: CASSLTGGEKLFF.

The chain has TRBV11-2 and TRBJ2-1; 9 nucleotides align to TRBD1. CDR3 length equals 15 residues. The germline CDR1 and CDR2 sequences are SGHAT and FQNNGV. Trimming at V came to 8 bases and at J to 7 bases, leaving 12 bases not matched to a gene. CDR3 amino acids: CASLSRDRVVNEQFF. For the CDR3, the DNA is TGTGCCAGCCTGAGCCGGGACAGGGTAGTTAATGAGCAGTTCTTC.

The chain uses TRBV20-1 and TRBJ2-1, with 8 nucleotides matching TRBD2. The germline V gene encodes CDR1 DFQATT and CDR2 SNEGSKA (reference sequence). The CDR3 runs 14 residues. Trimming removed 3 bases from V and 10 bases from J; junction bases left unmatched: 11. CDR3 in DNA: TGCAGTGCTAGTGGGGTAGCGGGGTTGGTAGAGCAGTTCTTC. Its protein product is CSASGVAGLVEQFF.

About this clone: This specimen includes other DNA sequences encoding the same CDR3. The chain recombines TRBV9 with TRBJ2-3; 8 nucleotides match TRBD2. Germline V CDR1 and CDR2: SGDLS, YYNGEE. The V gene end was trimmed by 0 bases and the J gene end by 5 bases; junction bases not matched to a gene: 2. The CDR3 runs to 14 residues. CDR3 DNA: TGTGCCAGCAGCGTAGAAACTAGCGGAGATACGCAGTATTTT. Translating it yields CASSVETSGDTQYF. Together with reference TRBV9 and TRBJ2-3, the CDR3 gives the full variable domain: DSGVTQTPKHLITATGQRVTLRCSPRSGDLSVYWYQQSLDQGLQFLIQYYNGEERAKGNILERFSAQQFPDLHSELNLSSLELGDSALYFCASSVETSGDTQYFGPGTRLTVL.

This chain links TRBV7-2 with TRBJ2-3, with TRBD2 as a possible D gene (7 bases). Germline V lookup: CDR1 SGHTA, CDR2 FQGNSA. There are 15 residues in the CDR3. Trimming cost V 2 bases and J 3 bases, with 12 bases left between them. CDR3 sequence (DNA): TGTGCCAGCAGCTTACTCAAGGGGGGGACAGATACGCAGTATTTT. The encoded protein is CASSLLKGGTDTQYF.

The V and J genes are TRBV28 and TRBJ2-1; unclear D gene. Germline-derived CDR1 and CDR2 are MDHEN and SYDVKM. CDR3 length: 14 residues. The ends were cut back, 4 bases at V and 2 bases at J, with 9 bases in the middle. This CDR3 is CASSSPATYNEQFF. The CDR3 bases are TGTGCCAGCAGTTCACCAGCGACCTACAATGAGCAGTTCTTC. The complete variable domain, with remaining parts taken from reference TRBV28 and TRBJ2-1, reads DVKVTQSSRYLVKRTGEKVFLECVQDMDHENMFWYRQDPGLGLRLIYFSYDVKMKEKGDIPEGYSVSREKKERFSLILESASTNQTSMYLCASSSPATYNEQFFGPGTRLTVL.

The CDR3 coding sequence is TGTGCCTGGAATGGGCAGCCGAACACTGAAGCTTTCTTT. Protein sequence: CAWNGQPNTEAFF. The rearrangement uses TRBV30 and TRBJ1-1; unclear D gene. The CDR3 has 13 amino acids. CDR1 GTSNPN and CDR2 SVGIG come from the germline V gene (reference sequence). V lost 4 bases and J lost 1, with 10 bases in between.

In its sample, this clone was seen once. This chain uses TRBV6-5 with TRBJ2-4; 11 bases match TRBD1. CDR1 MNHEY and CDR2 SVGAGI come from the germline V gene. With V trimmed by 6 bases and J by 8 bases, 3 bases remained unmatched. The CDR3 totals 13 residues. CDR3 region: CASRGQGVDIQYF. Here the CDR3 DNA reads TGTGCCAGCAGGGGACAGGGGGTAGACATTCAGTACTTC.

In DNA form, the CDR3 reads TGCGCCAGCAGCCCCCAGACGGGCTCCTACGAGCAGTACTTC. Its translation: CASSPQTGSYEQYF. This rearrangement joins TRBV5-1 to TRBJ2-7; D is ambiguous. The CDR3 consists of 14 residues. CDR1 is SGHRS, CDR2 YFSETQ, per germline. Trimming removed 4 bases from V and 0 bases from J, with 11 bases in between.

The chain uses TRBV19 and TRBJ2-1; 9 positions match TRBD2. J gave up 8 bases and V 5 bases, and 10 bases lay outside the gene matches. This CDR3 spans 15 amino acids. CDR1 and CDR2 (germline): LNHDA, SQIVND (reference sequence). CDR3 nucleotides: TGTGCCAGTAGTGTGATAGCGGGAGACGTGGATGAGCAGTTCTTC. This translates into CASSVIAGDVDEQFF. The whole variable domain, remainder taken from reference TRBV19 and TRBJ2-1, is DGGITQSPKYLFRKEGQNVTLSCEQNLNHDAMYWYRQDPGQGLRLIYYSQIVNDFQKGDIAEGYSVSREKKESFPLTVTSAQKNPTAFYLCASSVIAGDVDEQFFGPGTRLTVL.

The chain employs TRBV20-1 and TRBJ2-4; TRBD1 matches at 9 bases. There are 17 residues in the CDR3. Germline CDR1 reads DFQATT; CDR2 reads SNEGSKA (reference sequence). V gave up 3 bases and J gave up 1 base; unmatched junction bases: 10. This CDR3 reads CSASRGGQGRAKNIQYF. In DNA form, the CDR3 reads TGCAGTGCTAGTAGGGGGGGACAGGGTAGGGCCAAAAACATTCAGTACTTC.

The V and J genes are TRBV2 and TRBJ2-1; D might be TRBD1 (6 bases). Between the trimmed V and J ends, which lost 6 bases and 9 bases, there was a span of 18 bases. The CDR3 has 14 amino acids. Germline V gene sequence: CDR1 SNHLY, CDR2 FYNNEI. The CDR3 loop reads CASRGTRSESEQFF. The CDR3 DNA follows: TGTGCCAGCAGGGGGACACGGTCGGAAAGTGAGCAGTTCTTC.

The J gene is TRBJ2-1, the V gene TRBV6-1; D is unclear. CDR3 size: 15 residues. Germline CDR1 and CDR2: MNHNS and SASEGT. V lost 0 bases and J lost 6, with 12 bases in between. CDR3 nucleotide sequence: TGTGCCAGCAGTGAAGCTTTATTGTTAGCCAATGAGCAGTTCTTC. It yields the protein CASSEALLLANEQFF.

The chain uses TRBV20-1 and TRBJ2-1; perhaps TRBD1 as D (5 bases). V lost 3 bases, J lost 6 bases, and 9 bases lay in between. CDR3 length: 12 residues. Germline CDR1 and CDR2: DFQATT and SNEGSKA (reference sequence). The CDR3, as DNA: TGCAGTGCTAGTTTTCAGGGCAATGAGCAGTTCTTC. This sequence encodes CSASFQGNEQFF.

CDR3 sequence (DNA): TGTGCCAGCAGTGATCTCCGAGTATTGAGGAACACCATATATTTT. Translating it yields CASSDLRVLRNTIYF. The gene calls are TRBV6-1 and TRBJ1-3; D not certain. From germline, CDR1 is MNHNS and CDR2 SASEGT. V dropped 3 bases and J dropped 7 bases, with 16 bases sitting between them. The CDR3 is 15 amino acids.

The rearrangement links TRBV3-1 (or the pseudogene TRBV3-2) to TRBJ1-4; 8 bases are shared with TRBD1. Germline V gene sequence: CDR1 LGHDT, CDR2 YNNKEL (reference sequence). The CDR3 contains 14 residues. With V trimmed by 1 base and J by 7 bases, 2 bases remained unmatched. The CDR3 nucleotides are TGTGCCAGCAGCCAAGTAACAGGGGGTGAAAAACTGTTTTTT. Translated: CASSQVTGGEKLFF.

This rearrangement joins TRBV5-6 to TRBJ1-2; possible D gene TRBD1, 5 bases. This CDR3 has 14 amino acids. The ends were cut back, 4 bases at V and 4 bases at J, with 14 bases in the middle. From germline, CDR1 is SGHDT and CDR2 YYEEEE. This CDR3 reads CASSPYRIRYGYTF. CDR3 nucleotides: TGTGCCAGCAGCCCATACAGGATCCGCTATGGCTACACCTTC. Looking up the rest from reference TRBV5-6 and TRBJ1-2 gives the full variable domain: DAGVTQSPTHLIKTRGQQVTLRCSPKSGHDTVSWYQQALGQGPQFIFQYYEEEERQRGNFPDRFSGHQFPNYSSELNVNALLLGDSALYLCASSPYRIRYGYTFGSGTRLTVV.

This rearrangement joins TRBV10-3 to TRBJ1-2, with D perhaps TRBD1 (5 bases). Trimming shortened V by 3 bases and J by 5 bases, and 19 bases separated the two germline ends. The CDR3 spans 16 residues. Germline assignment: CDR1 ENHRY and CDR2 SYGVKD. The DNA for the CDR3 is TGTGCCATCAGTGATTGGGGCCGAAACGACGCATATGGCTACACCTTC. Protein product: CAISDWGRNDAYGYTF.

The chain employs TRBV2 and TRBJ1-5; 9 bases fit TRBD1. CDR3 length: 19 amino acids. Germline trimming cut 2 bases from V and 0 bases from J; bases unmatched to any gene: 11. Germline CDR1 reads SNHLY; CDR2 reads FYNNEI. This CDR3 reads CASSERTTGGLYSNQPQHF. As DNA, the CDR3 is TGTGCCAGCAGTGAAAGGACAACAGGGGGCCTGTATAGCAATCAGCCCCAGCATTTT.